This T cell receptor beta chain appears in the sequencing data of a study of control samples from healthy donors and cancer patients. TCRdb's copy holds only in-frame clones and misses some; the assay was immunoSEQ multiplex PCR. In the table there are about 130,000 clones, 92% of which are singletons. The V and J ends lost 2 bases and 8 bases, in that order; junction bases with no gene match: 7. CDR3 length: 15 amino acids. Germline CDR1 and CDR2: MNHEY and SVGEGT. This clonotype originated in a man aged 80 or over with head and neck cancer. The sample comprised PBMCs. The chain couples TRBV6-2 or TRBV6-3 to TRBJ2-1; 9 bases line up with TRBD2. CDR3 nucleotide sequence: TGTGCCAGCAGTTACCCGGGACTAGCCGTACATGAGCAGTTCTTC. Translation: CASSYPGLAVHEQFF.